Sequencing of this T cell receptor (beta chain) was carried out in a study of chemoradiotherapy in HPV16-positive cancers. Trimming cost V 6 bases and J 8 bases; bases outside gene matches: 3. This CDR3 region has 12 residues. The germline V gene encodes CDR1 MDHEN and CDR2 SYDVKM. Repeated repertoire sampling spanned the course of chemoradiotherapy. TCRdb's copy holds only in-frame clones and misses some; the assay was immunoSEQ multiplex PCR. The sample lists thousands of clones, around 77% occurring once. The sequence was obtained from a human donor with HPV-associated anogenital cancer. The chain joins TRBV28 to TRBJ2-1; 8 bases are shared with TRBD2. Sequencing used tumor tissue, obtained from a patient who underwent chemoradiotherapy. The CDR3 reads CASSSSGHEQFF. CDR3 nucleotide sequence: TGTGCCAGCAGCTCTAGCGGGCATGAGCAGTTCTTC.